The following is a T cell receptor beta chain sequence with its context. Stage II-IVA oral cavity squamous cell carcinoma was new and untreated by systemic or radiation therapy. Clones were sequenced by immunoSEQ multiplex PCR, and TCRdb holds only the in-frame ones, with some missing. The table has around 60,000 clones, roughly 84% seen once. This CDR3 has 17 amino acids. The V gene's germline CDR1 is SNHLY and CDR2 FYNNEI. The V gene end was trimmed by 6 bases and the J gene end by 8 bases; junction bases not matched to a gene: 16. The data derive from a study of neoadjuvant anti-PD-1 for oral cavity cancer. Study-wide background: Non-progressing patients received a fourth nivolumab dose near day 43, then surgery on days 50-56.

This sequence was found in a person between 35 and 79 years old with oral cavity squamous cell carcinoma. The sequences come from PBMCs, collected before nivolumab (anti-PD-1) treatment. This chain links TRBV2 with TRBJ1-6, with 7 bases matching TRBD1. This chain's CDR3 is CASRGRTGGAEYSPLHF. The CDR3 nucleotides read TGTGCCAGCAGGGGGCGGACAGGCGGCGCCGAGTATTCACCCCTCCACTTT.